These 6 T cell receptor beta chains were sequenced from one sample in a study of blood T cell repertoires in COVID-19. TCRdb's table, derived via immunoSEQ multiplex PCR, lists solely in-frame clones and lacks some. Of under 150,000 clones listed, almost 80% were seen once; the top ten hold around 25%. Material: peripheral blood. The receptors stem from a human donor in a cohort sampled during active COVID-19.

This clone has only a few counts. The chain has TRBV24-1 and TRBJ1-4; D is ambiguous. Germline values: CDR1 KGHDR, CDR2 SFDVKD. V dropped 7 bases and J dropped 5 bases, with 10 bases sitting between them. This CDR3 contains 13 residues. The CDR3 is CATSRSGNEKLFF. The CDR3 DNA sequence: TGTGCCACCAGCCGCTCGGGGAATGAAAAACTGTTTTTT.

The V gene is TRBV5-1, the J gene TRBJ2-3, with D maybe TRBD1 (5 bases). This CDR3 comprises 11 residues. Between the trimmed V and J ends, which lost 4 bases and 5 bases, there was a span of 5 bases. Germline V gene lookup returns CDR1 SGHRS and CDR2 YFSETQ. The CDR3 protein is CASSQGDTQYF. DNA for the CDR3: TGCGCCAGCAGCCAGGGAGATACGCAGTATTTT.

V and J are TRBV5-1 and TRBJ2-2; 11 nucleotides line up with TRBD1. Germline lookup yields CDR1 SGHRS and CDR2 YFSETQ. The V gene end was trimmed by 3 bases and the J gene end by 4 bases; junction bases not matched to a gene: 8. This CDR3 contains 17 residues. The CDR3 DNA follows: TGCGCCAGCAGCTCCCAGGGACAGGGGGTCGGCACCGGGGAGCTGTTTTTT. Its translation is CASSSQGQGVGTGELFF.

In its sample, this clone was seen a few times. The chain joins TRBV19 to TRBJ1-1, with D maybe TRBD1 (5 bases). The V gene lost 2 bases and the J gene lost 4 bases, with 11 bases spanning the gap. The CDR3 is 14 residues long. CDR1 and CDR2 from the germline V gene are LNHDA and SQIVND (reference sequence). The CDR3, as DNA: TGTGCCAGTAGTATATCCCCGACAGTCACTGAAGCTTTCTTT. Protein product: CASSISPTVTEAFF. The full variable domain, its missing parts supplied by reference TRBV19 and TRBJ1-1, is DGGITQSPKYLFRKEGQNVTLSCEQNLNHDAMYWYRQDPGQGLRLIYYSQIVNDFQKGDIAEGYSVSREKKESFPLTVTSAQKNPTAFYLCASSISPTVTEAFFGQGTRLTVV.

The J gene is TRBJ1-1, the V gene TRBV18, with 8 bases fitting TRBD1. Per germline, CDR1 KGHSH and CDR2 LQKENI. The CDR3 extends over 21 amino acids. V lost 1 base, J lost 5 bases, and 24 bases stayed unmatched. CDR3 in amino acids: CASSPQRTPGLGQGAWTEAFF. The CDR3 DNA is TGTGCCAGCTCACCACAAAGGACTCCTGGGTTGGGGCAGGGGGCCTGGACTGAAGCTTTCTTT.

This clone showed up just once. V gene TRBV9 combines with J gene TRBJ1-1; D might be TRBD1 (5 bases). CDR3 size: 15 residues. The V end was cut by 3 bases, the J end by 1 base, with 13 bases between. Germline CDR1 is SGDLS and CDR2 is YYNGEE. DNA for the CDR3: TGTGCCAGCAGCGGGCTGGACAACGCGAACACTGAAGCTTTCTTT. Translation gives CASSGLDNANTEAFF.